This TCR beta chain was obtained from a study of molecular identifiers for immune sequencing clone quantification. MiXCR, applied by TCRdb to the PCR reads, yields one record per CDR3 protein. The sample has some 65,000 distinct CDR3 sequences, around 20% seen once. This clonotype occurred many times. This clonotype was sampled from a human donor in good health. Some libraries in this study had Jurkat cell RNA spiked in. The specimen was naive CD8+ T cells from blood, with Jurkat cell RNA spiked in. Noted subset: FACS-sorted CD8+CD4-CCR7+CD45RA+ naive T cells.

CDR3 residues: CSALRQAGAFF. The CDR3 DNA is TGCAGTGCCCTAAGGCAGGCGGGTGCTTTCTTT. J is TRBJ1-1 and V is TRBV20-1; no firm D call. Trimming removed 6 bases from V and 11 bases from J, with 16 bases in between. CDR3 length: 11 residues. Germline CDR1 is DFQATT and CDR2 is SNEGSKA (reference sequence).